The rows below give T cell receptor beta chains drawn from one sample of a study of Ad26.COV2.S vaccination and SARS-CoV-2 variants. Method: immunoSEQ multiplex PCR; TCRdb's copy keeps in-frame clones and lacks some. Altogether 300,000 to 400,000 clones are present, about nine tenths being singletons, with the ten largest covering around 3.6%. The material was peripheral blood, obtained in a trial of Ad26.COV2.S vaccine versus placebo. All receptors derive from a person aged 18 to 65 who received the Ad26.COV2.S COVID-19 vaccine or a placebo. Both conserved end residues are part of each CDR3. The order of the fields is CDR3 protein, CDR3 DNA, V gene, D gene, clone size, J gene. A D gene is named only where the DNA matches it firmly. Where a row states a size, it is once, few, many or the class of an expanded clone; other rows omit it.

CDR3: CASSPGSGRADSGNTIYF; DNA: TGTGCCAGCAGCCCTGGGAGCGGGAGAGCAGACTCTGGAAACACCATATATTTT; V: TRBV21-1; D: NA; size: NA; J: TRBJ1-3
CDR3: CASGDRDYGYTF; DNA: TGCGCCAGCGGGGACAGGGACTATGGCTACACCTTC; V: TRBV10-1; D: TRBD1; size: few; J: TRBJ1-2
CDR3: CASSIVAASHGYTF; DNA: TGTGCCAGTAGTATAGTGGCGGCGTCCCATGGCTACACCTTC; V: TRBV19; D: NA; size: NA; J: TRBJ1-2
CDR3: CASSLSFPDGYTF; DNA: TGTGCCAGCAGCTTGTCCTTTCCCGATGGCTACACCTTC; V: TRBV5-4; D: NA; size: few; J: TRBJ1-2
CDR3: CASSTLAGGPNF; DNA: TGTGCCAGCAGTACGCTAGCGGGGGGCCCTAACTTC; V: TRBV6-2/TRBV6-3; D: TRBD2; size: NA; J: TRBJ2-5
CDR3: CATSDRGDSTDTQYF; DNA: TGTGCCACCAGTGATAGGGGGGACAGCACAGATACGCAGTATTTT; V: TRBV24-1; D: NA; size: NA; J: TRBJ2-3
CDR3: CASSLGDRVRSGELFF; DNA: TGCGCCAGCAGCTTGGGGGACAGGGTTCGATCCGGGGAGCTGTTTTTT; V: TRBV5-1; D: TRBD1; size: NA; J: TRBJ2-2
CDR3: CASSPSGLPLNEQFF; DNA: TGTGCCAGCAGCCCCTCGGGACTACCCCTAAATGAGCAGTTCTTC; V: TRBV3-1/TRBV3-2; D: TRBD2; size: NA; J: TRBJ2-1
CDR3: CASSLVAGSGYEQYF; DNA: TGTGCCAGCAGCTTAGTTGCAGGGTCGGGCTACGAGCAGTACTTC; V: TRBV7-2; D: NA; size: NA; J: TRBJ2-7
CDR3: CASSDPNLQEFTGELFF; DNA: TGTGCCAGCAGCGACCCAAACCTTCAGGAATTTACCGGGGAGCTGTTTTTT; V: TRBV11-2; D: NA; size: once; J: TRBJ2-2
CDR3: CASSQDPSGRGATDTQYF; DNA: TGTGCCAGCAGCCAAGACCCCTCTGGGCGGGGAGCCACAGATACGCAGTATTTT; V: TRBV4-2; D: NA; size: NA; J: TRBJ2-3
CDR3: CASSQDGIRADTQYF; DNA: TGTGCCAGCAGCCAAGATGGGATCCGGGCAGATACGCAGTATTTT; V: TRBV4-2; D: NA; size: NA; J: TRBJ2-3
CDR3: CASSQVSQATDTQYF; DNA: TGCGCCAGCAGCCAAGTATCACAAGCCACAGATACGCAGTATTTT; V: TRBV4-3; D: NA; size: NA; J: TRBJ2-3
CDR3: CASSALQSTNEKLFF; DNA: TGCGCCAGCAGCGCTTTACAGTCAACTAATGAAAAACTGTTTTTT; V: TRBV5-1; D: NA; size: NA; J: TRBJ1-4
CDR3: CASSLLGQGYEQYF; DNA: TGTGCCAGCAGCTTGTTGGGACAGGGTTACGAGCAGTACTTC; V: TRBV5-8; D: TRBD1; size: NA; J: TRBJ2-7
CDR3: CASSQIAGDNEQFF; DNA: TGCGCCAGCAGCCAAATAGCGGGGGACAATGAGCAGTTCTTC; V: TRBV5-1; D: TRBD2; size: once; J: TRBJ2-1
CDR3: CASSYTSYRDNEQFF; DNA: TGCGCCAGCAGCTACACTTCTTACCGAGACAATGAGCAGTTCTTC; V: TRBV5-1; D: NA; size: NA; J: TRBJ2-1
CDR3: CAWDSGGTQYF; DNA: TGTGCCTGGGATTCGGGTGGGACCCAGTACTTC; V: TRBV30; D: NA; size: NA; J: TRBJ2-5
CDR3: CASSLVGNEQFF; DNA: TGTGCCAGCAGTTTAGTGGGGAATGAGCAGTTCTTC; V: TRBV28; D: NA; size: NA; J: TRBJ2-1
CDR3: CASIKEGGGTEAFF; DNA: TGTGCCAGTATCAAGGAGGGAGGAGGCACTGAAGCTTTCTTT; V: TRBV19; D: NA; size: NA; J: TRBJ1-1
CDR3: CASRERTGGLSYEQYF; DNA: TGTGCCAGCAGGGAGAGGACAGGGGGCCTCTCCTACGAGCAGTACTTC; V: TRBV2; D: TRBD1; size: NA; J: TRBJ2-7
CDR3: CASNWRLTNTGELFF; DNA: TGCGCCAGCAACTGGCGACTAACGAACACCGGGGAGCTGTTTTTT; V: TRBV4-1; D: NA; size: NA; J: TRBJ2-2
CDR3: CASSHLGDVETQYF; DNA: TGTGCCAGCAGTCACCTGGGCGACGTGGAGACCCAGTACTTC; V: TRBV9; D: NA; size: once; J: TRBJ2-5
CDR3: CASSLAGADTQYF; DNA: TGTGCCAGCAGCTTAGCGGGGGCAGATACGCAGTATTTT; V: TRBV7-6; D: NA; size: once; J: TRBJ2-3
CDR3: CASSSRDRDYEQYF; DNA: TGTGCCAGCAGCTCCCGGGACAGGGACTACGAGCAGTACTTC; V: TRBV7-2; D: TRBD1; size: NA; J: TRBJ2-7
CDR3: CASSLRGGTYEQYF; DNA: TGTGCCAGCAGCTTACGGGGGGGCACATACGAGCAGTACTTC; V: TRBV5-6; D: TRBD2; size: once; J: TRBJ2-7
CDR3: CASSLAGQGSNQPQHF; DNA: TGTGCCAGCAGCTTAGCCGGACAGGGGAGCAATCAGCCCCAGCATTTT; V: TRBV11-2; D: TRBD1; size: NA; J: TRBJ1-5
CDR3: CSASPQFDLNTEAFF; DNA: TGCAGTGCTAGTCCCCAGTTTGATCTGAACACTGAAGCTTTCTTT; V: TRBV20-1; D: NA; size: NA; J: TRBJ1-1
CDR3: CASSYSGGYNEQFF; DNA: TGTGCCAGCAGTTATAGCGGGGGTTACAATGAGCAGTTCTTC; V: TRBV6-5; D: TRBD2; size: NA; J: TRBJ2-1
CDR3: CASSAGTSNTGELFF; DNA: TGTGCCAGTAGCGCCGGGACGTCGAACACCGGGGAGCTGTTTTTT; V: TRBV19; D: NA; size: NA; J: TRBJ2-2
CDR3: CATSVEVFTEAFF; DNA: TGTGCCACTTCGGTAGAGGTTTTCACTGAAGCTTTCTTT; V: TRBV10-3; D: NA; size: NA; J: TRBJ1-1
CDR3: CASSAQGAVEQFF; DNA: TGTGCCAGCAGCGCACAGGGGGCAGTTGAGCAGTTCTTC; V: TRBV9; D: TRBD1; size: NA; J: TRBJ2-1
CDR3: CASRRQGREQYF; DNA: TGTGCCAGTCGCCGGCAGGGGAGGGAGCAGTACTTC; V: TRBV13; D: NA; size: NA; J: TRBJ2-7
CDR3: CASWGGTEAFF; DNA: TGTGCCAGTTGGGGGGGGACTGAAGCTTTCTTT; V: TRBV2; D: NA; size: few; J: TRBJ1-1
CDR3: CAWSVRGNQPQHF; DNA: TGTGCCTGGAGTGTACGTGGGAATCAGCCCCAGCATTTT; V: TRBV30; D: NA; size: few; J: TRBJ1-5
CDR3: CASSPFGTEAFF; DNA: TGTGCCAGCAGCCCCTTCGGCACTGAAGCTTTCTTT; V: TRBV6-5; D: NA; size: NA; J: TRBJ1-1
CDR3: CASSVEGQGLDEQFF; DNA: TGTGCCAGCAGCGTAGAGGGACAGGGTCTGGATGAGCAGTTCTTC; V: TRBV9; D: TRBD1; size: NA; J: TRBJ2-1
CDR3: CASSSEGGINYGYTF; DNA: TGTGCCAGCAGCTCCGAGGGTGGAATTAACTATGGCTACACCTTC; V: TRBV7-2; D: NA; size: NA; J: TRBJ1-2
CDR3: CASSLGGSTDTQYF; DNA: TGTGCCAGCAGCCTGGGGGGGTCCACAGATACGCAGTATTTT; V: TRBV3-1/TRBV3-2; D: TRBD2; size: NA; J: TRBJ2-3
CDR3: CASSFRGPEGYTF; DNA: TGTGCCAGCAGTTTTAGAGGCCCGGAGGGCTACACCTTC; V: TRBV27; D: NA; size: NA; J: TRBJ1-2
CDR3: CASSIRRGVSTDTQYF; DNA: TGTGCCAGTAGTATAAGGAGGGGAGTTAGCACAGATACGCAGTATTTT; V: TRBV19; D: NA; size: NA; J: TRBJ2-3
CDR3: CASSLVSWTIPRRGLNTGELFF; DNA: TGCGCCAGCAGCTTGGTATCCTGGACAATTCCGCGACGAGGACTGAACACCGGGGAGCTGTTTTTT; V: TRBV5-1; D: NA; size: NA; J: TRBJ2-2
CDR3: CASSVAGGLSNEQFF; DNA: TGTGCCAGCAGCGTAGCTGGTGGACTATCCAATGAGCAGTTCTTC; V: TRBV9; D: NA; size: NA; J: TRBJ2-1
CDR3: CASSVSGTSGGEEQYF; DNA: TGTGCCAGCAGCGTATCAGGGACTAGCGGGGGGGAAGAGCAGTACTTC; V: TRBV9; D: TRBD2; size: NA; J: TRBJ2-7